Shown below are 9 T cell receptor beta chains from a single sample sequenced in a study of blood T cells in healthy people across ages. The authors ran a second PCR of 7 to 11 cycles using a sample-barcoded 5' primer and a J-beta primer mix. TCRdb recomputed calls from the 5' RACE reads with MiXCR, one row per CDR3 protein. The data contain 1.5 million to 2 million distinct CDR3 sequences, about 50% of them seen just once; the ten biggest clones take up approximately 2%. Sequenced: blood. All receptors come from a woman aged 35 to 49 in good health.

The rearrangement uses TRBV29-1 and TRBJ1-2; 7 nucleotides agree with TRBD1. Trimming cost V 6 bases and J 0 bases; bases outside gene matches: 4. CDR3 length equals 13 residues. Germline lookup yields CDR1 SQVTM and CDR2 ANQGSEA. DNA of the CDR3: TGCAGCGTCGGGACAGACACTAACTATGGCTACACCTTC. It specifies CSVGTDTNYGYTF.

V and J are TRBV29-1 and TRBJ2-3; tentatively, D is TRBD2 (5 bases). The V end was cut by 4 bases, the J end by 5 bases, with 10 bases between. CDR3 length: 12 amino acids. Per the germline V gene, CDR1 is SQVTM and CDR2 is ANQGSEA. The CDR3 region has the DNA TGCAGCGTTGGGAGGACGGGAGATACGCAGTATTTT. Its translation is CSVGRTGDTQYF.

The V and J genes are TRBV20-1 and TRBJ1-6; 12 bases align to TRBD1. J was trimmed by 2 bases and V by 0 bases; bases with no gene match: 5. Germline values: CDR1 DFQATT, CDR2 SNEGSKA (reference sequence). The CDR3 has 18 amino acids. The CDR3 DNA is TGCAGTGCTAGAGAACGGGACAGGGGGCGCACCTATAATTCACCCCTCCACTTT. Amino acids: CSARERDRGRTYNSPLHF.

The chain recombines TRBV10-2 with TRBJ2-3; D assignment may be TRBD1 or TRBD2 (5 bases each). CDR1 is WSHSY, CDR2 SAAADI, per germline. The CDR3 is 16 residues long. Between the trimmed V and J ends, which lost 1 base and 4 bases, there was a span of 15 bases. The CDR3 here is CASSEWGKGAADTQYF. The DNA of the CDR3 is TGCGCCAGCAGTGAGTGGGGGAAAGGGGCGGCAGATACGCAGTATTTT.

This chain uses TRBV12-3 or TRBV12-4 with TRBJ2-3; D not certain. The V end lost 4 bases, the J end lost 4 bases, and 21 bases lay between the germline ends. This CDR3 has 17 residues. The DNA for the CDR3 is TGTGCCAGCAGTTCCAGTCAGGCGTTGGTGGGTCCAGATACGCAGTATTTT. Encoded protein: CASSSSQALVGPDTQYF.

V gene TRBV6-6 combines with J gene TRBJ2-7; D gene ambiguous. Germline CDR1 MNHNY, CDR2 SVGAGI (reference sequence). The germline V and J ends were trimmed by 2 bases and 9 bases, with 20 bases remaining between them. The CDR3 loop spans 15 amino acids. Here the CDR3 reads CASSYKSGQDPGQYF. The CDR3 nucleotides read TGTGCCAGCAGTTACAAATCGGGCCAGGACCCAGGGCAGTACTTC.

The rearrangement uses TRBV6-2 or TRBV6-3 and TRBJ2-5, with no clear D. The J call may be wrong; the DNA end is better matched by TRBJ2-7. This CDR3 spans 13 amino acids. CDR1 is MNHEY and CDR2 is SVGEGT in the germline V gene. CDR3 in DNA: TGTGCCAGCAGTTACGGACCTTGGGACGAGCAGTACTTC. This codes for CASSYGPWDEQYF.

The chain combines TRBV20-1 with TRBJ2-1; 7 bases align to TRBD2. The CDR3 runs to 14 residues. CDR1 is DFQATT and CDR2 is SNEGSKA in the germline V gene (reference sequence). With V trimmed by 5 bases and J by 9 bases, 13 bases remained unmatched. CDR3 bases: TGCAGTGCTGGAGTATGGGACTACGGTCCTGAGCAGTTCTTC. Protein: CSAGVWDYGPEQFF.

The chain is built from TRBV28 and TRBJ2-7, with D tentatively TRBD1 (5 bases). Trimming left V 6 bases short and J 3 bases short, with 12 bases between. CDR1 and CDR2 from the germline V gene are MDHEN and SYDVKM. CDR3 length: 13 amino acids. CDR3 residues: CASRPTENYEQYF. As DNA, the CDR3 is TGTGCCAGCAGACCGACAGAGAACTACGAGCAGTACTTC.